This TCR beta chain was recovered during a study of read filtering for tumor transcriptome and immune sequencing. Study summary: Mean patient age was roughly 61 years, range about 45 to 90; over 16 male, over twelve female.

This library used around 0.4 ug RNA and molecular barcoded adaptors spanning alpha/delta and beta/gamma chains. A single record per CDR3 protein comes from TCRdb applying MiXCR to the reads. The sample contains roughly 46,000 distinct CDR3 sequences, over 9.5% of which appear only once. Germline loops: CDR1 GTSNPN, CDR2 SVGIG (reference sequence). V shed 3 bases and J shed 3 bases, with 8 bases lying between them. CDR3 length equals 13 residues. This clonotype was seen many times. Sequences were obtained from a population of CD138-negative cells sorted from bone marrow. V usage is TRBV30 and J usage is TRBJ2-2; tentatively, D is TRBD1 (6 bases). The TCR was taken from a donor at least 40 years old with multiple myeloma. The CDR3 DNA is TGTGCCTGGAGGACAGGATACACCGGGGAGCTGTTTTTT. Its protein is CAWRTGYTGELFF.